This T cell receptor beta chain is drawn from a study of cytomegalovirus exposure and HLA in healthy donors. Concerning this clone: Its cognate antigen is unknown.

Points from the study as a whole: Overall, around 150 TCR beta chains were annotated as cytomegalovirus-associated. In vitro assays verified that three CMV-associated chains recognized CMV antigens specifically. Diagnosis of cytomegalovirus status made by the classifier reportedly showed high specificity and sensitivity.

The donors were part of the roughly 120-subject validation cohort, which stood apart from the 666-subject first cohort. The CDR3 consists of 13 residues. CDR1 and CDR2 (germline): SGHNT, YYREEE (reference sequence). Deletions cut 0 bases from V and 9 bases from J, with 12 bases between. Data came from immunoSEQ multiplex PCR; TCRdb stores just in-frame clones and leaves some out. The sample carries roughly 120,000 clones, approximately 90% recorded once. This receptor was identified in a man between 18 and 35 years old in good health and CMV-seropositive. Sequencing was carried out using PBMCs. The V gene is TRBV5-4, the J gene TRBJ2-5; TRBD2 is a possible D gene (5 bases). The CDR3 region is CASSLGGDGAQYF. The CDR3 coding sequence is TGTGCCAGCAGCTTGGGAGGCGACGGGGCCCAGTACTTC.